This is a list of T cell receptor beta chains from one sample in a study of cytomegalovirus exposure and HLA in healthy donors. Assay used: immunoSEQ multiplex PCR; TCRdb lists only in-frame clones, some missing. The sample has under 250,000 clones; approximately 85% are singletons. Sequenced: PBMCs. All receptors come from a woman aged 45-60 years in good health and CMV-seronegative. CDR3s include the opening cysteine and the closing phenylalanine or tryptophan. D genes are given only for firm matches. Clone size is given for some rows only: seen once, a few or many times, or a class if the clone is expanded.

>TRBD2|TRBV4-2|.|TRBJ2-5
TGTGCCAGCAGCCAAGCGGGAGGAAGGGAGACCCAGTACTTC
CASSQAGGRETQYF
>TRBD2|TRBV11-2|once|TRBJ2-1
TGTGCCAGCAGCGGACTAGCGGGAGGGGGGAGCTCCTACAATGAGCAGTTCTTC
CASSGLAGGGSSYNEQFF
>.|TRBV7-3|.|TRBJ1-1
TGTGCCAGCAGCGGGGATGAGGGCACTGAAGCTTTCTTT
CASSGDEGTEAFF
>TRBD1|TRBV7-2|.|TRBJ1-1
TGTGCCAGCAGTCGGGGACAGATGAACACTGAAGCTTTCTTT
CASSRGQMNTEAFF
>TRBD1|TRBV28|.|TRBJ1-1
TGTGCCAGCGTGTTGGGACAGGTTAACACTGAAGCTTTCTTT
CASVLGQVNTEAFF
>.|TRBV27|.|TRBJ2-1
TGTGCCAGCAGCTTTGTTAGCGCTTACAATGAGCAGTTCTTC
CASSFVSAYNEQFF
>TRBD1|TRBV18|.|TRBJ2-7
TGTGCCAGCTCTCACCCGGGACAGGGGTTCTACGAGCAGTACTTC
CASSHPGQGFYEQYF
>TRBD2|TRBV7-9|.|TRBJ2-7
TGTTCCAGCAGCTTTAGCGGGAGTTTGCAGTACTTC
CSSSFSGSLQYF
>.|TRBV27|few|TRBJ2-3
TGTGCCAGCAGTTTAGCGAGGGGTAGCGGAATCACAGATACGCAGTATTTT
CASSLARGSGITDTQYF
>TRBD2|TRBV7-6|.|TRBJ2-7
TGTGCCAGCAGCTTAGGGGCTAGCGGAAGATCAAGCGAGCAGTACTTC
CASSLGASGRSSEQYF
>.|TRBV7-9|.|TRBJ2-7
TGTTCCAGCAGCCCAGGGGTCGTGCAGTACTTC
CSSSPGVVQYF
>.|TRBV9|.|TRBJ1-3
TGTGCCAGCAGCGTAGCTCATCTTGGTGGCAGGGGAACTGGAAACACCATATATTTT
CASSVAHLGGRGTGNTIYF
>TRBD1|TRBV6-5|.|TRBJ1-1
TGTGCCAGCCACCGATCTAACAGGGGCACTGAAGCTTTCTTT
CASHRSNRGTEAFF
>TRBD2|TRBV5-1|.|TRBJ2-1
TGCGCCAGCAGCTTCTTAGCGGGAGGGCCCGACAATGAGCAATTCTTC
CASSFLAGGPDNEQFF
>TRBD2|TRBV18|.|TRBJ2-1
TGTGCCAGCTCACCGCAGCGGGAAAACAATGAGCAGTTCTTC
CASSPQRENNEQFF
>.|TRBV2|.|TRBJ2-3
TGTGCCAGCAGGCCAGGTGGGAGGTGGACAGATACGCAGTATTTT
CASRPGGRWTDTQYF
>TRBD1|TRBV18|.|TRBJ1-1
TGTGCCAGCTCACCTAGGACAGGGGCCCAAAGCACTGAAGCTTTCTTT
CASSPRTGAQSTEAFF
>.|TRBV28|.|TRBJ1-5
TGTGCCAGCAGTTTGAGGCATCAGCCCCAGCATTTT
CASSLRHQPQHF
>.|TRBV6-1|.|TRBJ2-1
TGTGCCAGCCACCCGCGGGATCTGAACAATGAGCAGTTCTTC
CASHPRDLNNEQFF